This TCR beta chain was sequenced during a study of cytomegalovirus exposure and HLA in healthy donors. The PCR employed 60 Vbeta primers together with 13 Jbeta primers. Measured with immunoSEQ multiplex PCR; TCRdb has only the in-frame clones, and not every one. This listing includes about 51,000 clones. Concerning this clone itself: Antigen: not known.

Donors were ostensibly healthy at sampling, although undocumented immune exposures were probable. This CDR3 has 12 residues. Trimming removed 3 bases from V and 6 bases from J, with 7 bases in between. CDR1 is KGHSH, CDR2 LQKENI, per germline. Study-wide results and limits: Available immune exposure information was restricted to CMV serostatus only. Data from an earlier analysis indicated that most TCR beta V segments were productive either about 90% or about 30% of the time. It was in a later analysis that TCR association rates were seen to vary by HLA locus, highest for DRB1 and lowest for HLA-C.

This receptor was obtained from a female donor in good health and CMV-seronegative. The sample consisted of PBMCs. The chain has TRBV18 and TRBJ2-3, with D unresolved. The CDR3 coding sequence is TGTGCCAGCTCACCCGTGGGCGATACGCAGTATTTT. Translating it yields CASSPVGDTQYF.